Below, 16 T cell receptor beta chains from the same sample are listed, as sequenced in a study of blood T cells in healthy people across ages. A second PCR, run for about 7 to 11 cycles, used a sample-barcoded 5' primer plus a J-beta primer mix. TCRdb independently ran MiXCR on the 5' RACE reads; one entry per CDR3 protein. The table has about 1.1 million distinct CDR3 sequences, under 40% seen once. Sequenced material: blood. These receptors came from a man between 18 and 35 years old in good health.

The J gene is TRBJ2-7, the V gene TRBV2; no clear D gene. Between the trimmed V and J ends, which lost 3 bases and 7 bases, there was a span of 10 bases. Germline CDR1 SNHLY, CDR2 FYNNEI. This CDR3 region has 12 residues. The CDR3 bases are TGTGCCAGCAGTGACCCTACGGATGAGCAGTACTTC. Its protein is CASSDPTDEQYF.

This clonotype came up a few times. CDR3 DNA: TGCAGTGCTAAGACCCCGAACACCGGGGAGCTGTTTTTT. It specifies CSAKTPNTGELFF. This rearrangement joins TRBV20-1 to TRBJ2-2; D is ambiguous. Germline CDR1 is DFQATT and CDR2 is SNEGSKA (reference sequence). V lost 4 bases and J lost 0, with 6 bases in between. The length of the CDR3 is 13 residues.

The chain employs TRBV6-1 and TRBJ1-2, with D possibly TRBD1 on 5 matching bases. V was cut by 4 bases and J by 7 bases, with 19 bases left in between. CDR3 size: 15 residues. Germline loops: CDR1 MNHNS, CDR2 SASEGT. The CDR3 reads CASSARAGGGSGYTF. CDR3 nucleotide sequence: TGTGCCAGCAGTGCCCGGGCCGGGGGAGGCTCTGGCTACACCTTC.

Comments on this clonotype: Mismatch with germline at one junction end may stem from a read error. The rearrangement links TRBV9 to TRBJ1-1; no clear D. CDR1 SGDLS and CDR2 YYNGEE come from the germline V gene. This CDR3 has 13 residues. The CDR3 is CASSSEGQPEAFF. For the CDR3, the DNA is TGCGCCAGCAGCTCCGAAGGGCAGCCCGAAGCTTTCTTT.

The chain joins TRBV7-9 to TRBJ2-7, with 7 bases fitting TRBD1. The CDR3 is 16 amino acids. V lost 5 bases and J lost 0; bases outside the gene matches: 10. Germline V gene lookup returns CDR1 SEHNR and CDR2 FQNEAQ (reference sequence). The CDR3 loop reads CASSPQTGMSSYEQYF. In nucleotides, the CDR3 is TGTGCCAGCAGCCCTCAGACAGGGATGAGCTCCTACGAGCAGTACTTC.

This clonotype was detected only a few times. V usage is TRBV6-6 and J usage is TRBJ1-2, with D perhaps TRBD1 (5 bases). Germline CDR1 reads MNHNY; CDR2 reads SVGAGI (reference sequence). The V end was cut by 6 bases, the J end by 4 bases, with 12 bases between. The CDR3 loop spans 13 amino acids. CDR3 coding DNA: TGTGCCAGCAGCGAGTGGACAAGCTATGGCTACACCTTC. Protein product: CASSEWTSYGYTF.

The CDR3 sequence: CASSTGPSGTQYF. The CDR3 DNA follows: TGTGCCAGCAGCACCGGACCAAGTGGGACCCAGTACTTC. The chain has TRBV7-2 and TRBJ2-5; the D is unclear. The CDR3 spans 13 residues. Germline V gene sequence: CDR1 SGHTA, CDR2 FQGNSA. The V gene lost 5 bases and the J gene lost 7 bases, with 14 bases spanning the gap.

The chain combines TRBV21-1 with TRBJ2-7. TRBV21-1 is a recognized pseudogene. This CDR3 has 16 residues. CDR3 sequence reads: CASSKVAGVGPYEQYF. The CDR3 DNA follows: TGTGCCAGCAGCAAAGTGGCTGGGGTTGGACCCTACGAGCAGTACTTC.

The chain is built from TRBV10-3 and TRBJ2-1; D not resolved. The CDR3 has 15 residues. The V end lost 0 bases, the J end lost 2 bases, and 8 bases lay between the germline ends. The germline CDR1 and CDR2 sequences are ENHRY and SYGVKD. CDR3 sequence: CAISESGKTYNEQFF. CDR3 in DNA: TGTGCCATCAGTGAGTCTGGCAAGACCTACAATGAGCAGTTCTTC.

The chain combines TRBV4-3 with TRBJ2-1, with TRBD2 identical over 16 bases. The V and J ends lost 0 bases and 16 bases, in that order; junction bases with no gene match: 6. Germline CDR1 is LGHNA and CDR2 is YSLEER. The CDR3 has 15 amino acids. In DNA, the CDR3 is TGCGCCAGCAGCCAAGATAGAGGGACTAGCGGGAGGGAATTCTTC. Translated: CASSQDRGTSGREFF.

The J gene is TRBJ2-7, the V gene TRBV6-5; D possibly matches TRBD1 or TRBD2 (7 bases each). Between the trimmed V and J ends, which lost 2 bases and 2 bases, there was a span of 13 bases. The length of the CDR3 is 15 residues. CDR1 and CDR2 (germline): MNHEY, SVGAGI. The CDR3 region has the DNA TGTGCCAGCAGTTACCGACAGGGAGGGACCTACGAGCAGTACTTC. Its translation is CASSYRQGGTYEQYF.

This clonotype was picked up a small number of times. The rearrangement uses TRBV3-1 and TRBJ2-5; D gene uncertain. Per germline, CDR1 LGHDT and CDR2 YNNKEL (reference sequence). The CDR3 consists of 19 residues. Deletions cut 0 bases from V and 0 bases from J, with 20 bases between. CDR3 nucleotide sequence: TGTGCCAGCAGCCAAGAATCCCGAGAGGTCCTCGGATACCAAGAGACCCAGTACTTC. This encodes CASSQESREVLGYQETQYF.

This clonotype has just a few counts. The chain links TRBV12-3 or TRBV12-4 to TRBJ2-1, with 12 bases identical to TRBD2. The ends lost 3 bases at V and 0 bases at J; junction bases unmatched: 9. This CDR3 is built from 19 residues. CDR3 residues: CASSFFLTSGGTSYNEQFF. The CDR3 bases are TGTGCCAGCAGTTTCTTCCTTACTAGCGGGGGGACCTCCTACAATGAGCAGTTCTTC.

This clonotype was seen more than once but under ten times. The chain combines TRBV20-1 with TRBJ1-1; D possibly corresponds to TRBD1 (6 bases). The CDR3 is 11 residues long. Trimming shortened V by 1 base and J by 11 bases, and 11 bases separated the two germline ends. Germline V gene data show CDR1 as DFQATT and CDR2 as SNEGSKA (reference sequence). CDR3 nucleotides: TGCAGTGCTAGAGCAGGGGTAGGCGCTTTCTTT. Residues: CSARAGVGAFF.

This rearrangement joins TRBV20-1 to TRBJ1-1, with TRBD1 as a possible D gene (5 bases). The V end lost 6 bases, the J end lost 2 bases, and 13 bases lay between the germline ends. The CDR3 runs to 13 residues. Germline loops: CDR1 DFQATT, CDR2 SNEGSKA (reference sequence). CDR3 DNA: TGCAGTGCCGCGGGGGTCGAAAACACTGAAGCTTTCTTT. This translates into CSAAGVENTEAFF.

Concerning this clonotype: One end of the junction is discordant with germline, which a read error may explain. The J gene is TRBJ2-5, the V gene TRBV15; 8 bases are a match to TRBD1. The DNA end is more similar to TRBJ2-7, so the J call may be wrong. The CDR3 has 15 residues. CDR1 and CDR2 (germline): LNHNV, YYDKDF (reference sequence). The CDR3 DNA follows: TGTGCCACCAGCCGAGAGGACAGGGAATTTGACGAGCAGTACTTC. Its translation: CATSREDREFDEQYF.